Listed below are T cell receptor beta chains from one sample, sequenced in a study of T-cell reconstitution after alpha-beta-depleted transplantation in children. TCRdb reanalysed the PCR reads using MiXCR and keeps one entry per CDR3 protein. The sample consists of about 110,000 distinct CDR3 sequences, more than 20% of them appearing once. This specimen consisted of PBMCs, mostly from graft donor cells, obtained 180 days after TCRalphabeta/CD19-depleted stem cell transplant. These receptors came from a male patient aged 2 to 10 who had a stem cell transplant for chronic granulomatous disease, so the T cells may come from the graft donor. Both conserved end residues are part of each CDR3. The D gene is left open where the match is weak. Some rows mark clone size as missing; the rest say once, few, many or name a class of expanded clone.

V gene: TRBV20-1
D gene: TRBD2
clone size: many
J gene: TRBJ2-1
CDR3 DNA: TGCAGTGCCGCGCCAACGGGAGGGATCTACAATGAGCAGTTCTTC
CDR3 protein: CSAAPTGGIYNEQFF

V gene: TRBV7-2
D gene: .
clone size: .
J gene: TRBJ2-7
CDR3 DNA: TGTGCCAGCAGTAATAACAACTTCGGGCGGACCCCCTACGAGCAGTACTTC
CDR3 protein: CASSNNNFGRTPYEQYF

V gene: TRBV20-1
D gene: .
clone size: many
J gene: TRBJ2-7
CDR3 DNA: TGCAGTGCTAGAGGAGGCGGGCCCACCTTGGGCGAGCAGTACTTC
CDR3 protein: CSARGGGPTLGEQYF

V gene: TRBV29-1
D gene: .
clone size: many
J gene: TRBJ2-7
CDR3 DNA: TGCAGCGTTGAAGGGACACACTACGAGCAGTACTTC
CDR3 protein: CSVEGTHYEQYF

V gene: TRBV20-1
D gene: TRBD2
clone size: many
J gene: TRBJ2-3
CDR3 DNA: TGCAGTGCTAGTCGGTTAGCGGGAGCCCTCGATACGCAGTATTTT
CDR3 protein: CSASRLAGALDTQYF

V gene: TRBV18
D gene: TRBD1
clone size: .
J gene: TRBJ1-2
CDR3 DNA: TGTGCCAGCTCACCATCCCGACAGGGGGCGCGAGATGGCTACACCTTC
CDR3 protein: CASSPSRQGARDGYTF

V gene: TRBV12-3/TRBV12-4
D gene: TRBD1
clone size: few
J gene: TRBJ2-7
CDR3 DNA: TGTGCCAGCAGCTCCCCATCCGGGACAGGGGGCTACGAGCAGTACTTC
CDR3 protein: CASSSPSGTGGYEQYF

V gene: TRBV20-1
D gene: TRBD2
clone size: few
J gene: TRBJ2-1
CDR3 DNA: TGCAGTGCTAGGATAGCGGGGGGGATCTTCAATGAGCAGTTCTTC
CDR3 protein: CSARIAGGIFNEQFF

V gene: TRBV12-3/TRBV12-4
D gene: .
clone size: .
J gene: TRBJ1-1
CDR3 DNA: TGTGCCAGCAGTCGTTTTGGCCAGGCCAAAGAAGCTTTCTTT
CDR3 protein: CASSRFGQAKEAFF

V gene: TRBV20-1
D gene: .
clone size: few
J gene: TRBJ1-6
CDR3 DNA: TGCAGTGCTAGGGAGGGGTCTAATAATTCACCCCTCCACTTT
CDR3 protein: CSAREGSNNSPLHF

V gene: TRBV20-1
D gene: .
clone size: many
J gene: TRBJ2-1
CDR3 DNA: TGCAGTGCTAGAGAATATGTTAGCGGTTACAATGAGCAGTTCTTC
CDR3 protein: CSAREYVSGYNEQFF

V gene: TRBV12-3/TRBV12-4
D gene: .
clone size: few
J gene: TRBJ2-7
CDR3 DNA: TGTGCCACCAAACAGGGTCGCGAGCAGTACTTC
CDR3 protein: CATKQGREQYF

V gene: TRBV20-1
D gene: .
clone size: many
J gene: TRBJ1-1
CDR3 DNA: TGCAGTGCTAGAGAATTGGCCCGAAGGGCTTTCTTT
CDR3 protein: CSARELARRAFF

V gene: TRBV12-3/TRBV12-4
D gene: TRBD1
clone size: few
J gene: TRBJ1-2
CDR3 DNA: TGTGCCAGCAGTCGACAGGGGTACTATGGCTACACCTTC
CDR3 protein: CASSRQGYYGYTF

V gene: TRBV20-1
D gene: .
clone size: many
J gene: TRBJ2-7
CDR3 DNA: TGCAGTGCTAGAGAGGGGGGAAATAGCGGCTACGAGCAGTACTTC
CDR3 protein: CSAREGGNSGYEQYF

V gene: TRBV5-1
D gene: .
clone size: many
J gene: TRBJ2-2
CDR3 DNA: TGCGCCAGCAATGTAGGGACCGGGGAGCTGTTTTTT
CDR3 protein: CASNVGTGELFF

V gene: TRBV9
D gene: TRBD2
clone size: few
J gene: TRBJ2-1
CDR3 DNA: TGTGCCAGCAGCGTGAGCGGGGGGGAATTTGTCGTACGGTTCTTC
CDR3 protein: CASSVSGGEFVVRFF

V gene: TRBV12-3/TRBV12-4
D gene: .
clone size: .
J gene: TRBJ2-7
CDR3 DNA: TGTGCCAGCAGTTGGGGGCTTGAGCAGTACTTC
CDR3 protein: CASSWGLEQYF

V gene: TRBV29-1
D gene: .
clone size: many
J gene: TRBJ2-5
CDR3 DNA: TGCAGCGTTGGGCAGGGGAGGGAGACCCAGTACTTC
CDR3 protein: CSVGQGRETQYF

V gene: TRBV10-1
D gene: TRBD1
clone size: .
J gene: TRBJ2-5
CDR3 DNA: TGCGCCAGCAGTATGCCAGGGGGCGAAGAGACCCAGTACTTC
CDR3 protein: CASSMPGGEETQYF

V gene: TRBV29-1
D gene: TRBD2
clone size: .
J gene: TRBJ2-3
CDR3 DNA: TGCAGCGTTGGGACTAGCGGGAGTAACGCAGATACGCAGTATTTT
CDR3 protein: CSVGTSGSNADTQYF

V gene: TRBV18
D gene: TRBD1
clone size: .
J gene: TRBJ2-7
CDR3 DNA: TGTGCCAGTCAACAGGGGGGTTCCTACGAGCAGTACTTC
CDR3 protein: CASQQGGSYEQYF

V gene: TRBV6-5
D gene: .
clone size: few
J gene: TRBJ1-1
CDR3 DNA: TGTGCCAGCAGTTACTCGAACAGTAACACTGAAGCTTTCTTT
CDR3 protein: CASSYSNSNTEAFF

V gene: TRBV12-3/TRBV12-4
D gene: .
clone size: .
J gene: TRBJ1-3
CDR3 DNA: TGTGCCAGCATCAAAACAGGGAGAGCTGGAAACACCATATATTTT
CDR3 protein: CASIKTGRAGNTIYF

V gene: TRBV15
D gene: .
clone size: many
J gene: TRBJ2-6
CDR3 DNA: TGTGCCACCAGCAGAGGGGCAGGGCGTTTTTCTGGGGCCAACGTCCTGACTTTC
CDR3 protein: CATSRGAGRFSGANVLTF

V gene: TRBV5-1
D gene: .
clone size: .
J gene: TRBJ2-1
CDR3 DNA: TGCGCCAGCACCATAACGGGAGTAATCAATGAGCAGTTCTTC
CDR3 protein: CASTITGVINEQFF

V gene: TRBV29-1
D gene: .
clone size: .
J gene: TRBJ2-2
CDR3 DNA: TGCAGCGTTGAAACAGGGAAGGGGACCGGGGAGCTGTTTTTT
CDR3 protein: CSVETGKGTGELFF

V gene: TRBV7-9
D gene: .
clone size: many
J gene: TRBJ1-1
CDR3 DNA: TGTGCCAGCAGCTTTAATCAGGGTCTCTCTGAAGCTTTCTTT
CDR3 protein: CASSFNQGLSEAFF

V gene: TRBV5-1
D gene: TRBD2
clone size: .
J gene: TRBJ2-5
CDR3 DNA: TGCGCCAGCAGTTTGAAGGATAGCGGGAGTGTTCAAGAGACCCAGTACTTC
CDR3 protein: CASSLKDSGSVQETQYF

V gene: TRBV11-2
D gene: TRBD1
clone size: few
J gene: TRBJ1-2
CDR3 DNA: TGTGCCAGCAGCTTTGGACAGGGGGCGCGTGGCTACACCTTC
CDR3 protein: CASSFGQGARGYTF